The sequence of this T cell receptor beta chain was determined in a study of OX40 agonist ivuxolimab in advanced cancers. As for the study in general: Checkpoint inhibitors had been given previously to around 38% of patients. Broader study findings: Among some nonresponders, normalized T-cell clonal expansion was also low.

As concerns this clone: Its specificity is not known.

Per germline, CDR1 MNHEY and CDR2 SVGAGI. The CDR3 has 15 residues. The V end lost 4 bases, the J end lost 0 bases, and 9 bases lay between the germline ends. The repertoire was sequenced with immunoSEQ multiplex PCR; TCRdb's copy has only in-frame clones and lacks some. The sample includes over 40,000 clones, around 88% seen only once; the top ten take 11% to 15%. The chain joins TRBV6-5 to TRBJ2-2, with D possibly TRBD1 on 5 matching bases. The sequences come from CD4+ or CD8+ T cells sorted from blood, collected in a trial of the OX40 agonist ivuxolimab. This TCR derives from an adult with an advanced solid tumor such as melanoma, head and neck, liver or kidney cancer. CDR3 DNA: TGTGCCAGCAGTTTGGGGCCAACGAACACCGGGGAGCTGTTTTTT. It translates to CASSLGPTNTGELFF.